These 8 T cell receptor beta chains came from one sample sequenced in a study of T cell changes during pregnancy in multiple sclerosis. Repertoires were generated with immunoSEQ multiplex PCR, while TCRdb's copy carries only in-frame clones and drops some. Of about 60,000 clones in the sample, about 90% were seen once. The sample here was peripheral blood, taken in the third trimester of pregnancy. The receptors here all came from a female donor in good health, enrolled as a control in a pregnancy study.

The chain employs TRBV18 and TRBJ2-7, with TRBD2 matching 9 bases. This CDR3 spans 16 amino acids. V shed 2 bases, J shed 4 bases, and the junction held 9 bases outside the gene matches. Germline V CDR1 and CDR2: KGHSH, LQKENI. For the CDR3, the DNA is TGTGCCAGCTCACCAGGAGGTAGCGGGAGTACATACGAGCAGTACTTC. It codes for CASSPGGSGSTYEQYF.

This clone was detected only a few times. J is TRBJ2-7 and V is TRBV10-3, with D perhaps matching TRBD2 (6 bases). The CDR3 totals 15 residues. The V gene's germline CDR1 is ENHRY and CDR2 SYGVKD. V lost 0 bases and J lost 3, with 12 bases in between. The CDR3: CAISESTVGGYEQYF. CDR3 bases: TGTGCCATCAGTGAGTCGACTGTGGGGGGCTACGAGCAGTACTTC.

The rearrangement links TRBV6-5 to TRBJ2-1, with TRBD1 matching 8 bases. The CDR3 sequence is 15 residues long. The V gene's germline CDR1 is MNHEY and CDR2 SVGAGI. V was clipped by 4 bases and J by 5 bases; unmatched bases: 7. The CDR3 DNA follows: TGTGCCAGCAGTTCGACAGGGGCAATGGACAATGAGCAGTTCTTC. Its translation is CASSSTGAMDNEQFF.

The chain carries TRBV5-6 and TRBJ1-2, with D perhaps TRBD1 (6 bases). This CDR3 region has 13 residues. The germline CDR1 and CDR2 sequences are SGHDT and YYEEEE. Trimming removed 5 bases at V and 8 bases at J, with 16 bases between. In DNA form, the CDR3 reads TGTGCCAGCAGTCATAGATGGACAGTAGGCTACACCTTC. Its translation is CASSHRWTVGYTF.

The chain recombines TRBV6-1 with TRBJ1-3; 9 bases line up with TRBD1. Germline V CDR1 and CDR2: MNHNS, SASEGT. V shed 6 bases, J shed 4 bases, and the junction held 7 bases outside the gene matches. The CDR3 runs 15 residues. The DNA of the CDR3 is TGTGCCAGCAGGCAGGACAGGGGAGCCGGAAACACCATATATTTT. Translation gives CASRQDRGAGNTIYF.

The genes are TRBV10-3 and TRBJ1-1; D may be TRBD1 (5 bases). Looked up from germline, CDR1 is ENHRY and CDR2 is SYGVKD. This CDR3 has 14 residues. Between the trimmed V and J ends, which lost 2 bases and 2 bases, there was a span of 9 bases. CDR3 protein: CAISEAGQNTEAFF. In nucleotides, the CDR3 is TGTGCCATCAGTGAGGCCGGACAAAACACTGAAGCTTTCTTT.

The rearrangement links TRBV30 to TRBJ1-3, with 7 nucleotides matching TRBD1. Germline V CDR1 and CDR2: GTSNPN, SVGIG (reference sequence). With V trimmed by 2 bases and J by 0 bases, 13 bases remained unmatched. The CDR3 consists of 18 residues. The CDR3 sequence: CAWSMYRGNNTSGNTIYF. The DNA for the CDR3 is TGTGCCTGGAGTATGTACAGGGGCAACAACACCTCTGGAAACACCATATATTTT.

The chain is built from TRBV6-5 and TRBJ2-5; 8 bases match TRBD2. CDR1 and CDR2 from the germline V gene are MNHEY and SVGAGI. The length of the CDR3 is 14 residues. J was trimmed by 4 bases and V by 2 bases; bases with no gene match: 3. CDR3 sequence (DNA): TGTGCCAGCAGTTACCCGCTAGCGGGAGAGACCCAGTACTTC. Encoded protein: CASSYPLAGETQYF.